The rows below give T cell receptor beta chains drawn from one sample of a study of PD-L1 blockade in urothelial cancer. TCRdb's copy holds only in-frame clones and misses some; the assay was immunoSEQ multiplex PCR. The repertoire includes 98,000 or so clones, around 91% of them detected once, and around 1.6% sits in the top ten. The sample here was PBMCs, taken around atezolizumab (anti-PD-L1) treatment. Source of these receptors: a man aged 55 to 70 with urothelial cancer. Each CDR3 is given with its conserved first and last residue. Each record gives: CDR3 protein, CDR3 DNA, J gene, V gene, D gene, clone size. D genes are given only for firm matches. Clone size is not always given. Where it is, it says once, few, many or a class for expanded clones.

CDR3: CASSPHRPISAGATYNEQFF
DNA: TGTGCCAGCAGCCCTCACCGCCCGATTTCAGCGGGGGCCACCTACAATGAGCAGTTCTTC
J: TRBJ2-1
V: TRBV9
D: TRBD2
size: NA

CDR3: CASSQTLNTEAFF
DNA: TGTGCCAGTAGTCAGACACTGAACACTGAAGCTTTCTTT
J: TRBJ1-1
V: TRBV19
D: NA
size: few

CDR3: CASSIERLAGTYEQYF
DNA: TGTGCCAGTAGTATAGAAAGACTAGCGGGAACCTACGAGCAGTACTTC
J: TRBJ2-7
V: TRBV19
D: TRBD2
size: NA

CDR3: CASSVTRGRNSNQPQHF
DNA: TGTGCCAGCAGTGTAACCAGGGGGAGGAATAGCAATCAGCCCCAGCATTTT
J: TRBJ1-5
V: TRBV6-1
D: TRBD1
size: NA

CDR3: CAISDPRVYTQYF
DNA: TGTGCCATCAGTGACCCGCGGGTCTATACGCAGTATTTT
J: TRBJ2-3
V: TRBV10-3
D: NA
size: NA

CDR3: CASSWGLAGGGGTDTQYF
DNA: TGTGCCAGCAGCTGGGGACTAGCGGGAGGCGGTGGCACAGATACGCAGTATTTT
J: TRBJ2-3
V: TRBV9
D: TRBD2
size: NA

CDR3: CASSGGTANTGELFF
DNA: TGTGCCAGCAGTGGGGGGACAGCGAACACCGGGGAGCTGTTTTTT
J: TRBJ2-2
V: TRBV2
D: TRBD1
size: NA

CDR3: CASSFSGEAYNEQFF
DNA: TGCGCCAGCAGCTTCTCGGGAGAGGCCTACAATGAGCAGTTCTTC
J: TRBJ2-1
V: TRBV5-1
D: NA
size: NA

CDR3: CAAGVASNTGELFF
DNA: TGTGCCGCAGGGGTGGCTTCGAACACCGGGGAGCTGTTTTTT
J: TRBJ2-2
V: TRBV10-3
D: NA
size: NA

CDR3: CASSMGATEAFF
DNA: TGTGCCAGTAGTATGGGGGCAACTGAAGCTTTCTTT
J: TRBJ1-1
V: TRBV19
D: NA
size: NA

CDR3: CASSHTGRRTGELFF
DNA: TGCGCCAGCAGTCACACAGGGCGTCGCACCGGGGAGCTGTTTTTT
J: TRBJ2-2
V: TRBV4-1
D: NA
size: NA

CDR3: CASSALRTGPNEQYF
DNA: TGTGCCAGCAGTGCACTTCGGACAGGGCCCAACGAGCAGTACTTC
J: TRBJ2-7
V: TRBV2
D: TRBD1
size: once

CDR3: CASSLVRETQYF
DNA: TGTGCCAGCAGCTTGGTCAGGGAGACCCAGTACTTC
J: TRBJ2-5
V: TRBV5-8
D: NA
size: NA

CDR3: CASSFGGARMNTEAFF
DNA: TGTGCCAGCAGTTTTGGGGGGGCTCGTATGAACACTGAAGCTTTCTTT
J: TRBJ1-1
V: TRBV28
D: NA
size: NA

CDR3: CSARGGYEQYF
DNA: TGCAGTGCTAGAGGAGGGTACGAGCAGTACTTC
J: TRBJ2-7
V: TRBV20-1
D: NA
size: NA

CDR3: CASSQTGRTDTQYF
DNA: TGTGCCAGCAGTCAAACAGGGCGCACAGATACGCAGTATTTT
J: TRBJ2-3
V: TRBV27
D: NA
size: NA

CDR3: CASSYADEQYF
DNA: TGTGCCAGCAGTTATGCGGACGAGCAGTACTTC
J: TRBJ2-7
V: TRBV6-6
D: NA
size: NA

CDR3: CASSFGQDYEQYF
DNA: TGCGCCAGCAGCTTTGGGCAGGACTACGAGCAGTACTTC
J: TRBJ2-7
V: TRBV5-1
D: NA
size: NA

CDR3: CASSEWSGTANTGELFF
DNA: TGTGCCAGCAGTGAATGGTCAGGGACAGCGAACACCGGGGAGCTGTTTTTT
J: TRBJ2-2
V: TRBV25-1
D: TRBD1
size: NA

CDR3: CAWSVPGLYNEQFF
DNA: TGTGCCTGGAGTGTACCGGGACTATACAATGAGCAGTTCTTC
J: TRBJ2-1
V: TRBV30
D: TRBD2
size: NA

CDR3: CASSVHPNLANTGELFF
DNA: TGTGCCAGCAGCGTACACCCCAATCTAGCGAACACCGGGGAGCTGTTTTTT
J: TRBJ2-2
V: TRBV9
D: NA
size: NA

CDR3: CASSSDRGGQPQHF
DNA: TGTGCCAGTAGTAGCGACAGGGGAGGTCAGCCCCAGCATTTT
J: TRBJ1-5
V: TRBV19
D: TRBD1
size: NA

CDR3: CASSVVEGLAFF
DNA: TGTGCCAGCAGCGTAGTGGAGGGGCTGGCTTTCTTT
J: TRBJ1-1
V: TRBV9
D: NA
size: NA

CDR3: CASSLADGIQAFF
DNA: TGTGCCAGCAGCTTGGCAGACGGGATTCAAGCTTTCTTT
J: TRBJ1-1
V: TRBV5-4
D: NA
size: NA

CDR3: CASSPLQDGVYGELFF
DNA: TGTGCCAGCAGCCCGTTACAAGACGGAGTCTACGGGGAGCTGTTTTTT
J: TRBJ2-2
V: TRBV5-6
D: NA
size: NA

CDR3: CATSRDLGQGATNEKLFF
DNA: TGTGCCACCAGCAGAGATTTGGGACAGGGCGCCACTAATGAAAAACTGTTTTTT
J: TRBJ1-4
V: TRBV15
D: TRBD1
size: once

CDR3: CASYWNTEAFF
DNA: TGTGCCAGCTATTGGAACACTGAAGCTTTCTTT
J: TRBJ1-1
V: TRBV27
D: NA
size: NA

CDR3: CASSLADRGALFEQYF
DNA: TGTGCCAGCAGCTTAGCCGACAGGGGTGCCCTTTTCGAGCAGTACTTC
J: TRBJ2-7
V: TRBV7-2
D: TRBD1
size: NA

CDR3: CASSPRQYYSYNEQFF
DNA: TGTGCCAGCAGTCCAAGACAGTATTACTCCTACAATGAGCAGTTCTTC
J: TRBJ2-1
V: TRBV28
D: NA
size: once